A selection of T cell receptor beta chains follows, all from one sample in a study of Ad26.COV2.S vaccination and SARS-CoV-2 variants. Sequenced by immunoSEQ multiplex PCR; TCRdb stores in-frame clones only, minus some. The top ten clones hold around 2.5% of a sample with fewer than 500,000 clones, roughly nine tenths of them seen once. The sample was peripheral blood, taken in a trial of Ad26.COV2.S vaccine versus placebo. The receptors derive from a person between 18 and 65 years old who received the Ad26.COV2.S COVID-19 vaccine or a placebo. Each CDR3 is given with its conserved first and last residue. Each record gives: clone size, J gene, D gene, V gene, CDR3 DNA, CDR3 protein. D genes are given only for firm matches. Rows give clone size only sometimes, using once, few, many, or a class for an expanded clone.

NA TRBJ2-5 TRBD2 TRBV2 TGTGCCAGCAGCGGACTAGCGGGGGTACAAGAGACCCAGTACTTC CASSGLAGVQETQYF
NA TRBJ2-3 NA TRBV11-2 TGTGCCAGCAGCAACCTTTGGTGGGGTGGTGCAGATACGCAGTATTTT CASSNLWWGGADTQYF
NA TRBJ2-2 TRBD1 TRBV24-1 TGTGCCACCGCGGGGACAGGGTACACCGGGGAGCTGTTTTTT CATAGTGYTGELFF
NA TRBJ2-1 TRBD2 TRBV5-5 TGTGCCAGCAGCTCTCAGGTGTTAGCGGGAACCTACAATGAGCAGTTCTTC CASSSQVLAGTYNEQFF
NA TRBJ1-4 NA TRBV5-1 TGCGCCAGCAGCTTGGTTCCTATCTCGGAGAGTGAAAAACTGTTTTTT CASSLVPISESEKLFF
NA TRBJ1-1 NA TRBV5-5 TGTGCCAGCACCCGCTCCACCGCTATGAACACTGAAGCTTTCTTT CASTRSTAMNTEAFF
NA TRBJ2-3 NA TRBV4-1 TGCGCCAGCAGCCAAGACTTTGGGCAGGGGAACACAGATACGCAGTATTTT CASSQDFGQGNTDTQYF
NA TRBJ2-2 TRBD1 TRBV3-1/TRBV3-2 TGTGCCAGCGAAAGGGGACAGGGATTCAACACCGGGGAGCTGTTTTTT CASERGQGFNTGELFF
NA TRBJ1-1 NA TRBV7-3 TGTGCCAGCGGGATCGGATGGAACACTGAAGCTTTCTTT CASGIGWNTEAFF
once TRBJ1-1 NA TRBV27 TGTGCCAGCAGTTTATCTTGGGTCGGAGGGGCTGGTCAGGTAGCTTTCTTT CASSLSWVGGAGQVAFF
NA TRBJ2-4 TRBD1 TRBV28 TGTGCCAGCAGTTACCTTGGGACAGTAGCCAAAAACATTCAGTACTTC CASSYLGTVAKNIQYF
NA TRBJ1-5 NA TRBV27 TGTGCCAGCAGCCCCGGGGCGGGCGGGATGGGCAATCAGCCCCAGCATTTT CASSPGAGGMGNQPQHF
NA TRBJ2-5 NA TRBV15 TGTGCCACCAGCAGAGATCCAGGGCGCGGGGAGACCCAGTACTTC CATSRDPGRGETQYF
NA TRBJ2-2 NA TRBV28 TGTGCCAGCAGTCCACAGAACACCGGGGAGCTGTTTTTT CASSPQNTGELFF
NA TRBJ1-1 NA TRBV7-3 TGTGCCAGCAGCTTATTCCAGGACACTGAAGCTTTCTTT CASSLFQDTEAFF
NA TRBJ1-4 NA TRBV2 TGTGCCAGCAGTAGCAATAGGGGTAATGAAAAACTGTTTTTT CASSSNRGNEKLFF
NA TRBJ1-4 TRBD1 TRBV6-5 TGTGCCAGCGGCCTGACAGGGGGAAGTGAAAAACTGTTTTTT CASGLTGGSEKLFF
NA TRBJ2-7 NA TRBV19 TGTGCCAGTAGTATACGTTCGTGGCACGGCTACGAGCAGTACTTC CASSIRSWHGYEQYF
NA TRBJ1-2 TRBD1 TRBV30 TGTGCCTGTTCCCCGGGACAGGGGATATCGGGCTATGGCTACACCTTC CACSPGQGISGYGYTF
NA TRBJ2-1 TRBD2 TRBV4-2 TGTGCCAGCAGCCAAGTGCTAGCGGGAGGCCACAATGAGCAGTTCTTC CASSQVLAGGHNEQFF
NA TRBJ2-5 TRBD2 TRBV19 TGTGCCAGTAGTCCTGGGGGAGGGGAGACCCAGTACTTC CASSPGGGETQYF